These T cell receptor beta chains were read from a single sample in a study of post-analysis software for immune sequencing data. TCRdb fed the PCR reads into MiXCR, producing one record per CDR3 protein. The table includes about 760,000 distinct CDR3 sequences, less than 35% detected once. The sequencing sample was made of blood. Receptor source: a girl between 5 and 17 years old with multiple sclerosis. CDR3s include the opening cysteine and the closing phenylalanine or tryptophan. The D gene is left open where the match is weak. Some rows have no size entry. The others give once, few or many, or a class for an expanded clone.

TRBD1	TRBV7-6	TRBJ1-1	-	CASSLEGQGAGAFF	TGTGCCAGCAGCTTAGAGGGACAGGGTGCTGGGGCTTTCTTT
-	TRBV6-5	TRBJ2-3	-	CASSFRSSDTQYF	TGTGCCAGCAGTTTTCGAAGTTCAGATACGCAGTATTTT
TRBD2	TRBV14	TRBJ2-1	-	CASSHSGSDEQFF	TGTGCCAGCAGCCACAGCGGGAGCGATGAGCAGTTCTTC
TRBD2	TRBV7-6	TRBJ2-1	few	CASSPALAGGYNEQFF	TGTGCCAGCAGCCCCGCGTTAGCGGGAGGTTACAATGAGCAGTTCTTC
-	TRBV7-9	TRBJ2-6	-	CASSPPSAASGANVLTF	TGTGCCAGCAGCCCGCCGTCGGCCGCCTCTGGGGCCAACGTCCTGACTTTC
-	TRBV20-1	TRBJ2-7	few	CSARIAREQYF	TGCAGTGCTAGGATAGCGCGTGAGCAGTACTTC
-	TRBV5-1	TRBJ2-6	-	CASSLSALGVSGANVLTF	TGCGCCAGCAGCTTGTCAGCCCTCGGGGTCTCTGGGGCCAACGTCCTGACTTTC
TRBD2	TRBV5-1	TRBJ2-7	-	CASSLRREQGEQYF	TGCGCCAGCAGCTTGAGGCGGGAGCAGGGCGAGCAGTACTTC
TRBD1	TRBV28	TRBJ2-5	-	CAGRSETGLETQYF	TGTGCCGGCCGCTCCGAGACAGGGCTAGAGACCCAGTACTTC
TRBD1	TRBV20-1	TRBJ1-3	-	CSARGDSTGNTIYF	TGCAGTGCTAGAGGGGACAGCACTGGAAACACCATATATTTT
TRBD2	TRBV18	TRBJ2-7	-	CASSPRGLEAYEQYF	TGTGCCAGCTCACCTCGGGGACTAGAAGCCTACGAGCAGTACTTC
-	TRBV7-2	TRBJ2-7	few	CASSLVKGDYEQYF	TGTGCCAGCAGTCTCGTCAAGGGGGACTACGAGCAGTACTTC
TRBD2	TRBV4-3	TRBJ2-2	-	CASSPAGLAGGTGELFF	TGCGCCAGCAGCCCTGCGGGACTAGCGGGAGGTACCGGGGAGCTGTTTTTT
-	TRBV25-1	TRBJ2-1	few	CASRGLTGNEQFF	TGTGCCAGCAGAGGACTAACTGGCAATGAGCAGTTCTTC
TRBD1	TRBV5-1	TRBJ1-5	many	CASSLGQGVGQPQHF	TGCGCCAGCAGCTTGGGACAGGGTGTCGGTCAGCCCCAGCATTTT
-	TRBV10-3	TRBJ2-3	few	CAISDGILVHTDTQYF	TGTGCCATCAGTGATGGTATCTTGGTTCACACAGATACGCAGTATTTT
TRBD1	TRBV15	TRBJ2-5	-	CATSRGRTGGFVQYF	TGTGCCACCAGCAGAGGCCGGACAGGGGGTTTTGTGCAGTACTTC
-	TRBV7-9	TRBJ1-2	few	CASSLASDYGYTF	TGTGCCAGCAGCTTAGCCAGCGACTATGGCTACACCTTC
-	TRBV28	TRBJ1-2	-	CASRFRQVFYTF	TGTGCCAGCCGCTTCCGACAGGTTTTCTACACCTTC
-	TRBV7-2	TRBJ1-1	few	CASSLALAGEAFF	TGTGCCAGCAGCTTAGCGCTGGCAGGGGAAGCTTTCTTT
-	TRBV5-8	TRBJ2-1	-	CASGSMDAFF	TGTGCCAGCGGGTCGATGGACGCGTTCTTC
-	TRBV20-1	TRBJ2-7	many	CSASAPNYEQYF	TGCAGTGCTAGCGCTCCAAACTACGAGCAGTACTTC
TRBD1	TRBV10-3	TRBJ2-3	few	CAIGQGQGAADMQYF	TGTGCCATCGGCCAGGGGCAGGGGGCGGCAGATATGCAGTATTTT
-	TRBV4-3	TRBJ2-6	-	CASSQWREAMLSGANVLTF	TGCGCCAGCAGCCAATGGAGGGAGGCGATGCTCTCTGGGGCCAACGTCCTGACTTTC
TRBD1	TRBV2	TRBJ2-1	few	CASSYDGTASYNEQFF	TGTGCCAGCAGTTACGATGGGACAGCTTCCTACAATGAGCAGTTCTTC
-	TRBV28	TRBJ1-5	-	CASSSSDQAAAAQHF	TGTGCCAGCAGTTCCTCGGACCAGGCGGCGGCGGCCCAGCATTTT
-	TRBV28	TRBJ2-3	few	CASSLSTARGTDTQYF	TGTGCCAGCAGTTTATCCACGGCCAGGGGCACAGATACGCAGTATTTT
-	TRBV7-9	TRBJ2-3	few	CASRDSLGDTQYF	TGTGCCAGCAGGGACTCGCTCGGGGATACGCAGTATTTT
-	TRBV12-3/TRBV12-4	TRBJ1-1	many	CASRPQYRGDTEAFF	TGTGCCAGCAGGCCCCAGTACCGGGGAGACACTGAAGCTTTCTTT
TRBD2	TRBV27	TRBJ2-3	few	CASSQLAGGGADTQYF	TGTGCCAGCAGTCAACTAGCGGGAGGAGGCGCAGATACGCAGTATTTT
TRBD1	TRBV10-3	TRBJ1-2	many	CAAATQGGQRGGYTF	TGTGCCGCGGCAACCCAGGGGGGGCAACGTGGTGGCTACACCTTC
-	TRBV29-1	TRBJ1-2	-	CSVEELNRFSYGYTF	TGCAGCGTTGAAGAATTGAACAGGTTTTCCTATGGCTACACCTTC
TRBD2	TRBV19	TRBJ2-1	-	CASSIDRASGTYNEQFF	TGTGCCAGTAGTATAGATAGGGCTAGCGGGACGTACAATGAGCAGTTCTTC
TRBD2	TRBV15	TRBJ2-1	many	CATSRDIAGGRGNEQFF	TGTGCCACCAGCAGAGACATCGCGGGAGGGCGGGGCAATGAGCAGTTCTTC
TRBD1	TRBV5-1	TRBJ2-1	-	CASSLFTGEPSNEQFF	TGCGCCAGCAGCTTGTTTACAGGGGAGCCAAGCAATGAGCAGTTCTTC
-	TRBV7-2	TRBJ2-3	few	CASTPLGTASGTQYF	TGTGCCAGCACCCCTCTCGGTACAGCGAGCGGTACGCAGTATTTT
-	TRBV24-1	TRBJ2-7	few	CATSARGYEQYF	TGTGCCACCAGTGCCAGGGGCTACGAGCAGTACTTC
-	TRBV5-1	TRBJ2-2	-	CASSLERANTGELFF	TGCGCCAGCAGCTTGGAGCGTGCGAACACCGGGGAGCTGTTTTTT
-	TRBV5-1	TRBJ2-5	few	CASSWQGLRETQYF	TGCGCCAGCAGTTGGCAGGGTCTGCGGGAGACCCAGTACTTC
TRBD1	TRBV4-3	TRBJ2-1	few	CASSVGQGYNEQFF	TGCGCCAGCAGCGTCGGACAGGGCTACAATGAGCAGTTCTTC